The present T cell receptor beta chain was sequenced within a study of T cells in Graves' hyperthyroidism and ophthalmopathy. About the study: Initial diagnosis, before any treatment, was when peripheral blood was collected.

Exclusions: uncontrolled infection, other autoimmune disease, pregnancy, lactation. Using 9.5 to 10 ml of fresh peripheral blood, PBMCs were prepared. The source material, RNA transcripts, was used to amplify TCR beta CDR3 regions. The HTBI set primed first-round TCR CDR3 RT-PCR. Each CDR3 protein gets one entry after TCRdb re-called the multiplex PCR reads with MiXCR. The profile shows approximately 260,000 distinct CDR3 sequences, roughly 15% of them singletons. This clonotype occurred a few times. An end of the junction differs from the germline gene, which may be a read error. This TCR was sampled from a woman aged 45-59 years with Graves' hyperthyroidism that later progressed to Graves' ophthalmopathy. The sequenced material came from blood.

For the CDR3, the DNA is TGCGCCAGCAGCCAAGATTGGGTTGGCAGGGTTTTT. Residues: CASSQDWVGRVF. The chain couples TRBV4-1 to TRBJ2-2, with D possibly being TRBD1 (5 bases). The V gene's germline CDR1 is MGHRA and CDR2 YSYEKL. The CDR3 length is 12 residues.